Listed below are T cell receptor beta chains from one sample, sequenced in a study of beta chain features in type 1 diabetes. Sequencing was performed with immunoSEQ multiplex PCR; in TCRdb, only in-frame clones are kept and a portion is missing. The sample contains hundreds of thousands of clones, around an eighth of which appear only once. Sequenced: naive CD4+ T cells from blood. These receptors were taken from a man between 18 and 29 years old in good health. Each CDR3 is given with its conserved first and last residue. The D gene is left open where the match is weak. Only part of the rows carry a size: once, few, many, or a class if the clone is expanded.

cdr3_aa cdr3_nt d_call v_call clone_size j_call cdr3_length
CASSQDLWESSYEQYF TGTGCCAGCAGCCAAGATTTGTGGGAGAGCTCCTACGAGCAGTACTTC NA TRBV4-2 NA TRBJ2-7 16
CASTLGTENYGYTF TGTGCCTCCACATTAGGGACAGAGAACTATGGCTACACCTTC TRBD1 TRBV30 few TRBJ1-2 14
CASSSSGTSGTDTQYF TGCGCCAGCAGCTCTTCCGGGACTAGCGGCACAGATACGCAGTATTTT TRBD2 TRBV5-1 few TRBJ2-3 16
CASSLTQGGTEAFF TGTGCCAGCAGCTTGACTCAGGGAGGCACTGAAGCTTTCTTT NA TRBV7-9 few TRBJ1-1 14
CASNSVRGSLNEQFF TGCGCCAGCAATTCCGTCCGCGGGAGTCTGAATGAGCAGTTCTTC TRBD2 TRBV5-1 NA TRBJ2-1 15
CASSASGRPYEQYF TGTGCCAGTAGTGCTAGCGGGAGGCCCTACGAGCAGTACTTC TRBD2 TRBV19 few TRBJ2-7 14
CASSLVGYEQYF TGTGCCAGCAGCTTAGTCGGCTACGAGCAGTACTTC NA TRBV11-1 few TRBJ2-7 12
CASSSGTSGNNEQFF TGTGCCAGCAGTTCCGGGACTAGCGGTAACAATGAGCAGTTCTTC TRBD2 TRBV6-6 NA TRBJ2-1 15
CASSSQGTGELFF TGCGCCAGCAGCTCACAGGGGACCGGGGAGCTGTTTTTT TRBD1 TRBV5-1 NA TRBJ2-2 13
CASSLIYGGNTEAFF TGTGCCAGCAGCTTAATCTACGGGGGGAACACTGAAGCTTTCTTT NA TRBV11-2 NA TRBJ1-1 15
CASTPSGVGGYTF TGTGCCAGCACCCCATCGGGGGTCGGTGGCTACACCTTC NA TRBV11-2 NA TRBJ1-2 13
CASRLTRDSDGETQYF TGTGCCAGCAGATTAACCCGGGACTCCGATGGGGAGACCCAGTACTTC NA TRBV6-6 few TRBJ2-5 16
CASSQDLTATYEQYF TGTGCCAGCAGCCAAGATCTGACAGCAACCTACGAGCAGTACTTC NA TRBV7-2 NA TRBJ2-7 15
CASSDLGSNTEAFF TGTGCCAGCAGTGATCTGGGCTCGAACACTGAAGCTTTCTTT NA TRBV6-1 NA TRBJ1-1 14
CASSLASGGTEAFF TGCGCCAGCAGCTTGGCCTCAGGGGGCACTGAAGCTTTCTTT TRBD1 TRBV5-1 NA TRBJ1-1 14
CASSLGQPAYEQYF TGTGCCAGCAGCTTGGGACAGCCAGCCTACGAGCAGTACTTC NA TRBV5-6 few TRBJ2-7 14
CASSQDPAFLGQDGYTF TGTGCCAGCAGCCAAGATCCGGCCTTCTTGGGGCAGGATGGCTACACCTTC NA TRBV4-2 few TRBJ1-2 17
CASSQERQGFYNEQFF TGCGCCAGCAGCCAAGAAAGACAGGGATTCTACAATGAGCAGTTCTTC TRBD1 TRBV4-1 NA TRBJ2-1 16
CASSTGQTYEQYF TGCGCCAGCAGCACGGGACAGACCTACGAGCAGTACTTC TRBD1 TRBV5-1 few TRBJ2-7 13
CASSPVLAGLSGANVLTF TGTGCCAGCAGCCCGGTCCTAGCGGGGCTCTCTGGGGCCAACGTCCTGACTTTC TRBD2 TRBV7-9 NA TRBJ2-6 18
CASSRSTSGRYEQYF TGTGCCAGCAGCAGGTCGACTAGCGGGAGGTACGAGCAGTACTTC TRBD2 TRBV9 few TRBJ2-7 15
CASYKGTSGRRNEQFF TGTGCCAGCTATAAGGGGACTAGCGGTAGGCGGAATGAGCAGTTCTTC TRBD2 TRBV18 NA TRBJ2-1 16
CASSLNRERDTQYF TGTGCCAGCAGCTTAAACCGGGAGAGGGATACGCAGTATTTT NA TRBV7-6 NA TRBJ2-3 14
CASSPGFGLRDTQYF TGTGCCAGCAGCCCCGGATTTGGACTCAGGGATACGCAGTATTTT NA TRBV7-2 NA TRBJ2-3 15
CASTSGTLGQPQHF TGTGCCAGCACCAGCGGGACTCTGGGGCAGCCCCAGCATTTT NA TRBV2 NA TRBJ1-5 14
CASSFTSGSYNEQFF TGTGCCAGCAGCTTCACTAGCGGGAGCTACAATGAGCAGTTCTTC TRBD2 TRBV7-6 few TRBJ2-1 15
CASSLFRSENEQYF TGCGCCAGCAGCTTGTTCCGGAGTGAGAACGAGCAGTACTTC NA TRBV5-1 few TRBJ2-7 14
CASSLRTSGTGELFF TGTGCCAGCAGCCTCCGGACTAGCGGCACCGGGGAGCTGTTTTTT TRBD2 TRBV7-9 few TRBJ2-2 15
CASSRELSTDTQYF TGTGCCAGCAGCCGCGAACTGAGCACAGATACGCAGTATTTT NA TRBV7-8 NA TRBJ2-3 14
CASSIAPHRKETQYF TGTGCCAGTAGTATTGCGCCCCACAGGAAAGAGACCCAGTACTTC NA TRBV19 few TRBJ2-5 15
CASSQVLAGVSSYNEQFF TGCGCCAGCAGCCAAGTCCTAGCGGGGGTGAGCTCCTACAATGAGCAGTTCTTC TRBD2 TRBV4-3 few TRBJ2-1 18
CASTSASGRMSEQFF TGTGCCAGCACTAGCGCTTCGGGCCGAATGAGTGAGCAGTTCTTC NA TRBV9 NA TRBJ2-1 15
CAWSGTGIMNTEAFF TGTGCCTGGAGTGGCACAGGGATTATGAACACTGAAGCTTTCTTT NA TRBV30 few TRBJ1-1 15